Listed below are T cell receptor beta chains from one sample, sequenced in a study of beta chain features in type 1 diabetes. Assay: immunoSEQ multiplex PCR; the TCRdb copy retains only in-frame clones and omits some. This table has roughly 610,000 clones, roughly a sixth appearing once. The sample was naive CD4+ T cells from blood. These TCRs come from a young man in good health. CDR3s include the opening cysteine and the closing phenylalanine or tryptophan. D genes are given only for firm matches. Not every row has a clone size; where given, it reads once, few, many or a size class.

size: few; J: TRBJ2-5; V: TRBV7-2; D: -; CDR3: CASSLELRETQYF; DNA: TGTGCCAGCAGCTTAGAACTACGGGAGACCCAGTACTTC
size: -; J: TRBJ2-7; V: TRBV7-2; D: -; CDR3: CASSAGLSSYEQYF; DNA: TGTGCCAGCAGCGCCGGACTGAGCTCCTACGAGCAGTACTTC
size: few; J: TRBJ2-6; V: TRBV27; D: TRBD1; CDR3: CASFRTGGSGANVLTF; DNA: TGTGCCAGCTTTAGGACAGGAGGCTCTGGGGCCAACGTCCTGACTTTC
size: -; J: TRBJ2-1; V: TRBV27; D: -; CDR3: CASSLQSSGASYNEQFF; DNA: TGTGCCAGCAGTTTACAATCCTCAGGCGCCTCCTACAATGAGCAGTTCTTC
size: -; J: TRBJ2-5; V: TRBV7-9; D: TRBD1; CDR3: CASSVDRGRRETQYF; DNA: TGTGCCAGCAGCGTCGACAGGGGGCGCCGGGAGACCCAGTACTTC
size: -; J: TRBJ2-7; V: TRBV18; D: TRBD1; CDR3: CASSPWDRGYEQYF; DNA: TGTGCCAGCTCACCATGGGACAGGGGCTACGAGCAGTACTTC
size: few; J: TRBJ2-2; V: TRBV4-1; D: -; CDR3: CASSSSPSLRGHGDTGELFF; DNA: TGCGCCAGCTCCAGTTCCCCCTCCCTCCGGGGGCATGGGGACACCGGGGAGCTGTTTTTT
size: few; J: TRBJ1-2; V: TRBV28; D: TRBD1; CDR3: CASRSRTGGYGYTF; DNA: TGTGCCAGCAGATCACGAACAGGGGGCTATGGCTACACCTTC
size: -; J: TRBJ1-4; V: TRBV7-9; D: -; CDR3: CASSLDQWRKLFF; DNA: TGTGCCAGCAGCTTAGACCAGTGGCGAAAACTGTTTTTT
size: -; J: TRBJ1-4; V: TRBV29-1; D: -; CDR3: CSVEDLGGATTNEKLFF; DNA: TGCAGCGTTGAAGATCTTGGAGGGGCGACCACTAATGAAAAACTGTTTTTT
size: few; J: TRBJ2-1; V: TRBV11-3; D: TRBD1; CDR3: CASSKRQGRSSYNEQFF; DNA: TGTGCCAGCAGTAAAAGACAGGGGAGAAGCTCCTACAATGAGCAGTTCTTC
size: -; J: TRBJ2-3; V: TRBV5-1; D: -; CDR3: CASSSGQITDTQYF; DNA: TGCGCCAGCAGCTCTGGACAAATCACAGATACGCAGTATTTT
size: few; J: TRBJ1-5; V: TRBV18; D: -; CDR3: CASSPFVRANSNQPQHF; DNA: TGTGCCAGCTCACCGTTCGTCAGGGCCAATAGCAATCAGCCCCAGCATTTT
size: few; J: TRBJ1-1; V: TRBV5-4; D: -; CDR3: CASSLAGGALNTEAFF; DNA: TGTGCCAGCAGCTTGGCTGGAGGGGCGTTGAACACTGAAGCTTTCTTT
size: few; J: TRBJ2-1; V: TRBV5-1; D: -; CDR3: CASSLSGLYNEQFF; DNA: TGCGCCAGCAGCTTGTCCGGACTCTACAATGAGCAGTTCTTC
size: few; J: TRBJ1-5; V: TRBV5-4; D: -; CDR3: CASSLAGTGRTQPQHF; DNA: TGTGCCAGCAGCTTGGCCGGGACGGGCCGGACTCAGCCCCAGCATTTT
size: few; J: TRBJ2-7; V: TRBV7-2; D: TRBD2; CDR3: CASSPRAAGGPMAYEQYF; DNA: TGTGCCAGCAGCCCCCGCGCGGCGGGAGGGCCTATGGCCTACGAGCAGTACTTC